What follows are 25 T cell receptor beta chains derived from one specimen sequenced in a study of cytomegalovirus exposure and HLA in healthy donors. Primers included in the PCR were 60 Vbeta and 13 Jbeta primers. Sequencing used immunoSEQ multiplex PCR; TCRdb keeps in-frame clones, though not all of them. The table has over 75,000 clones, about 68% seen once. The sample comprised PBMCs. Receptors originate from a human donor in good health.

This clone was observed a handful of times. V usage is TRBV19 and J usage is TRBJ1-5; possibly TRBD1 for D (5 bases). The CDR3 is made up of 14 amino acids. The V end was cut by 5 bases, the J end by 1 base, with 9 bases between. Germline-derived CDR1 and CDR2 are LNHDA and SQIVND (reference sequence). The CDR3 protein is CASSVGHSNQPQHF. CDR3 coding DNA: TGTGCCAGTAGTGTAGGACACAGCAATCAGCCCCAGCATTTT.

The genes are TRBV28 and TRBJ1-2; TRBD1 agrees at 9 bases. The CDR3 sequence is 13 residues long. The V segment lost 5 bases and the J segment 10 bases; nucleotides outside the gene matches: 8. Germline assignment: CDR1 MDHEN and CDR2 SYDVKM. DNA for the CDR3: TGTGCCAGCAGTAGGGCGGGACAGGGCTTCTACACCTTC. This translates into CASSRAGQGFYTF.

The chain employs TRBV11-2 and TRBJ1-4, with D hard to call. The CDR3 extends over 15 amino acids. Germline V CDR1 and CDR2: SGHAT, FQNNGV. V dropped 5 bases and J dropped 0 bases, with 10 bases sitting between them. The CDR3 region has the DNA TGTGCCAGCAGCCAACCAGGTGCAACTAATGAAAAACTGTTTTTT. It codes for CASSQPGATNEKLFF.

The chain is built from TRBV2 and TRBJ2-5, with TRBD2 identical over 9 bases. The CDR3 is 15 amino acids. The germline V gene encodes CDR1 SNHLY and CDR2 FYNNEI. The junction had 6 bases not matched to a gene; V was cut back by 6 bases and J by 1 base. CDR3 coding DNA: TGTGCCAGCAGGCGGACGGGACTAGCCCAAGAGACCCAGTACTTC. This translates into CASRRTGLAQETQYF.

The CDR3 DNA follows: TGTGCCAGCACCCGAGAGGGTCGGGGAAACACCATATATTTT. Its translation: CASTREGRGNTIYF. The V gene is TRBV6-1, the J gene TRBJ1-3; no clear D. Germline V gene data show CDR1 as MNHNS and CDR2 as SASEGT. V was shortened by 7 bases and J by 4 bases, with 14 bases between the two germline ends. This CDR3 comprises 14 residues.

The rearrangement links TRBV29-1 to TRBJ1-2; D is ambiguous. This CDR3 has 14 amino acids. V was pared by 3 bases and J by 0 bases, with 11 bases between. CDR1 SQVTM and CDR2 ANQGSEA come from the germline V gene. CDR3 residues: CSVERDTANYGYTF. In nucleotides, the CDR3 is TGCAGCGTTGAGAGAGACACAGCTAACTATGGCTACACCTTC.

This chain's CDR3 is CASSVRGRETQYF. The CDR3 DNA reads TGTGCCAGCAGCGTAAGGGGGCGAGAGACCCAGTACTTC. V gene TRBV9 combines with J gene TRBJ2-5, with 7 bases identical to TRBD1. V lost 1 base and J lost 4; bases outside the gene matches: 1. Germline values: CDR1 SGDLS, CDR2 YYNGEE. The CDR3 spans 13 residues.

This clone was observed a single time. V and J are TRBV5-8 and TRBJ2-5; the D gene is possibly TRBD2 (7 bases). Near its end, the DNA agrees better with TRBJ2-7, so the J call may be wrong. Germline V gene lookup returns CDR1 SGHTS and CDR2 YDEGEE. The CDR3 has 14 residues. CDR3 sequence reads: CASSRRGGPYEQYF. The DNA for the CDR3 is TGTGCCAGCAGCCGAAGGGGGGGACCTTACGAGCAGTACTTC.

V usage is TRBV4-3 and J usage is TRBJ2-7, with D tentatively TRBD1 (6 bases). V gave up 4 bases and J gave up 3 bases, with 10 bases separating them. CDR3 length: 13 residues. Germline V gene data show CDR1 as LGHNA and CDR2 as YSLEER. CDR3 loop: CASSPAGVYEQYF. The DNA for the CDR3 is TGCGCCAGCAGCCCAGCAGGGGTCTACGAGCAGTACTTC.

Comments on this clone: One end of the junction varies from germline; a read error may be responsible. Different DNA sequences within this sample yield the same CDR3. The V call is TRBV2, the J call TRBJ1-2; TRBD1 agrees at 9 bases. CDR3 length: 14 amino acids. Germline V gives CDR1 SNHLY, CDR2 FYNNEI. This CDR3 is CASSEDRGWYGYTF. For the CDR3, the DNA is TGTGCCAGCAGCGAAGACAGGGGGTGGTATGGCTACACCTTC. The variable domain in full, with the rest retrieved from reference TRBV2 and TRBJ1-2, is EPEVTQTPSHQVTQMGQEVILRCVPISNHLYFYWYRQILGQKVEFLVSFYNNEISEKSEIFDDQFSVERPDGSNFTLKIRSTKLEDSAMYFCASSEDRGWYGYTFGSGTRLTVV.

This clone was seen only a few times. This chain links TRBV11-3 with TRBJ2-1; D is undetermined. Germline V gene sequence: CDR1 SGHNT, CDR2 YENEEA. CDR3 length equals 15 residues. With 2 bases removed from V and 1 base from J, the gap between germline ends came to 9 bases. Here the CDR3 reads CASSLSAGSYNEQFF. CDR3 DNA: TGTGCCAGCAGCTTAAGTGCCGGGTCCTACAATGAGCAGTTCTTC. Filled out from reference TRBV11-3 and TRBJ2-1, the complete variable domain reads EAGVVQSPRYKIIEKKQPVAFWCNPISGHNTLYWYLQNLGQGPELLIRYENEEAVDDSQLPKDRFSAERLKGVDSTLKIQPAELGDSAVYLCASSLSAGSYNEQFFGPGTRLTVL.

The chain recombines TRBV5-6 with TRBJ1-4; maybe TRBD1 (5 bases). The germline V gene encodes CDR1 SGHDT and CDR2 YYEEEE. Trimming pared 5 bases from V and 5 bases from J, leaving 16 bases between. This CDR3 has 15 residues. CDR3 protein: CASSRFGTENEKLFF. The CDR3, as DNA: TGTGCCAGCAGTAGATTCGGGACTGAGAATGAAAAACTGTTTTTT.

The rearrangement joins TRBV19 to TRBJ2-7; 7 positions match TRBD2. This CDR3 has 15 residues. The V and J ends lost 1 base and 3 bases, in that order; junction bases with no gene match: 6. Germline CDR1 and CDR2: LNHDA and SQIVND (reference sequence). Written as DNA, the CDR3 is TGTGCCAGTAGTATAGCAGCGGGGCTAGGCTACGAGCAGTACTTC. Amino acid sequence: CASSIAAGLGYEQYF.

Only one count was recorded for this clone. This chain links TRBV4-3 with TRBJ2-5, with TRBD1 matching 7 bases. After removal of 1 base from V and 3 bases from J, the junction contained 5 bases not matched to a gene. Germline V gene sequence: CDR1 LGHNA, CDR2 YSLEER. This CDR3 has 15 residues. CDR3 nucleotide sequence: TGCGCCAGCAGCCAAGGGGGACAGAGAGAAGAGACCCAGTACTTC. Residues: CASSQGGQREETQYF.

The chain links TRBV7-6 to TRBJ2-7; D might be TRBD2 (6 bases). Trimming removed 1 base from V and 6 bases from J, with 16 bases in between. The CDR3 has 15 amino acids. CDR1 SGHVS and CDR2 FNYEAQ come from the germline V gene. The CDR3, as DNA: TGTGCCAGCAGCTTAGGAAGGAGGGGTACGGGCGAGCAGTACTTC. Residues: CASSLGRRGTGEQYF.

This chain uses TRBV15 with TRBJ2-7; 10 nucleotides match TRBD2. The CDR3 is 15 amino acids. Germline V gene lookup returns CDR1 LNHNV and CDR2 YYDKDF (reference sequence). Losses at the gene ends were 7 bases for V and 2 bases for J; bases not matched to a gene: 8. This CDR3 reads CATKQGLATPYEQYF. The CDR3 nucleotides read TGTGCCACCAAACAGGGACTAGCGACCCCCTACGAGCAGTACTTC.

This clone has just one count. The gene calls are TRBV5-1 and TRBJ2-5; D gene ambiguous. The CDR3 is 13 residues long. Trimming removed 0 bases at V and 1 base at J, with 4 bases between. The germline V gene encodes CDR1 SGHRS and CDR2 YFSETQ. CDR3 residues: CASSLGVQETQYF. The CDR3 DNA follows: TGCGCCAGCAGCTTGGGAGTCCAAGAGACCCAGTACTTC.

There are a few counts of this clone. The chain is built from TRBV2 and TRBJ2-7; 10 nucleotides align to TRBD1. The germline CDR1 and CDR2 sequences are SNHLY and FYNNEI. The CDR3 is 14 residues long. The junction had 3 bases not matched to a gene; V was cut back by 4 bases and J by 3 bases. The CDR3 region is CASSVGTGVYEQYF. In nucleotides, the CDR3 is TGTGCCAGCAGTGTTGGGACAGGGGTCTACGAGCAGTACTTC. The complete variable domain, with remaining parts taken from reference TRBV2 and TRBJ2-7, reads EPEVTQTPSHQVTQMGQEVILRCVPISNHLYFYWYRQILGQKVEFLVSFYNNEISEKSEIFDDQFSVERPDGSNFTLKIRSTKLEDSAMYFCASSVGTGVYEQYFGPGTRLTVT.

V gene TRBV7-2 combines with J gene TRBJ2-3; TRBD2 agrees at 10 bases. The J segment lost 3 bases and the V segment lost 1 base, leaving 4 bases of the junction unmatched. The germline gives CDR1 SGHTA, CDR2 FQGNSA. CDR3 length equals 16 residues. CDR3 sequence: CASSLELAGLTDTQYF. In nucleotides, the CDR3 is TGTGCCAGCAGCTTAGAACTAGCGGGGTTGACAGATACGCAGTATTTT.

This chain uses TRBV19 with TRBJ2-3, with 7 positions matching TRBD2. The CDR3 length is 13 residues. Looked up from germline, CDR1 is LNHDA and CDR2 is SQIVND (reference sequence). With V trimmed by 3 bases and J by 6 bases, 3 bases remained unmatched. The CDR3 sequence is CASSIWTSDTQYF. The CDR3 nucleotides read TGTGCCAGTAGTATCTGGACTAGTGATACGCAGTATTTT.

The V and J genes are TRBV5-1 and TRBJ1-1; the match to TRBD1 covers 10 bases. CDR1 SGHRS and CDR2 YFSETQ come from the germline V gene. CDR3 length equals 14 residues. With V trimmed by 4 bases and J by 3 bases, 3 bases remained unmatched. The CDR3 is CASSTGTGDTEAFF. The CDR3 region has the DNA TGCGCCAGCAGCACCGGGACAGGGGACACTGAAGCTTTCTTT.

This clone was counted a few times. The chain links TRBV18 to TRBJ1-1, with 10 bases matching TRBD1. V was pared by 6 bases and J by 5 bases, with 6 bases of the junction left unmatched. In germline, CDR1 is KGHSH, CDR2 LQKENI. The CDR3 extends over 14 amino acids. The CDR3 DNA reads TGTGCCAGCTCGGGGACAGGGGCCCCGACTGAAGCTTTCTTT. Amino acid sequence: CASSGTGAPTEAFF.

The chain recombines TRBV5-1 with TRBJ2-1; D is undetermined. Germline V lookup: CDR1 SGHRS, CDR2 YFSETQ. V gave up 4 bases and J gave up 0 bases, with 14 bases separating them. The CDR3 runs to 16 residues. Here the CDR3 DNA reads TGCGCCAGCAGCCCCGCTGGAGCGAGCTCCTACAATGAGCAGTTCTTC. Amino acid sequence: CASSPAGASSYNEQFF. The entire variable domain, with the rest obtained from reference TRBV5-1 and TRBJ2-1, is as follows: KAGVTQTPRYLIKTRGQQVTLSCSPISGHRSVSWYQQTPGQGLQFLFEYFSETQRNKGNFPGRFSGRQFSNSRSEMNVSTLELGDSALYLCASSPAGASSYNEQFFGPGTRLTVL.

This chain links TRBV5-1 with TRBJ1-6; 8 bases are shared with TRBD1. The CDR3 has 15 amino acids. V lost 2 bases and J lost 7; bases outside the gene matches: 5. In germline, CDR1 is SGHRS, CDR2 YFSETQ. CDR3 amino acids: CASSFGQGTNSPLHF. In DNA form, the CDR3 reads TGCGCCAGCAGCTTCGGACAGGGAACAAATTCACCCCTCCACTTT. Full variable domain (missing parts from reference TRBV5-1 and TRBJ1-6): KAGVTQTPRYLIKTRGQQVTLSCSPISGHRSVSWYQQTPGQGLQFLFEYFSETQRNKGNFPGRFSGRQFSNSRSEMNVSTLELGDSALYLCASSFGQGTNSPLHFGNGTRLTVT.

This rearrangement joins TRBV14 to TRBJ1-1; D is unclear. V was cut by 2 bases and J by 5 bases, with 15 bases left in between. Germline-derived CDR1 and CDR2 are SGHDN and FVKESK. The CDR3 totals 15 residues. The CDR3 nucleotides read TGTGCCAGCAGCCAAAGCGCCGGGTACGGGACTGAAGCTTTCTTT. Amino acid sequence: CASSQSAGYGTEAFF. Together with reference TRBV14 and TRBJ1-1, the CDR3 gives the full variable domain: EAGVTQFPSHSVIEKGQTVTLRCDPISGHDNLYWYRRVMGKEIKFLLHFVKESKQDESGMPNNRFLAERTGGTYSTLKVQPAELEDSGVYFCASSQSAGYGTEAFFGQGTRLTVV.